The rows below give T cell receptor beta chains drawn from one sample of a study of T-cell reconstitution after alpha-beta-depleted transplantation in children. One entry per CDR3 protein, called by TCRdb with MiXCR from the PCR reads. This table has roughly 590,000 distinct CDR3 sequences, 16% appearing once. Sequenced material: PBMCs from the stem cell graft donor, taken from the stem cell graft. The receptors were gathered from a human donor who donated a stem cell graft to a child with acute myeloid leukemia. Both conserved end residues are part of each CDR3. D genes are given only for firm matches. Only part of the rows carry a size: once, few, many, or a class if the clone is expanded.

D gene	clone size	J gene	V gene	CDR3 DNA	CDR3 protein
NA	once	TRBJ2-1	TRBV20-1	TGCTGTGCTAGGTTGCAGGGGTTTTACAATGAGCAGTTCTTC	CCARLQGFYNEQFF
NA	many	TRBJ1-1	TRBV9	TGTGCCAGCAGCGTAGGTTCGGGCCCGGGGACTGAAGCTTTCTTT	CASSVGSGPGTEAFF
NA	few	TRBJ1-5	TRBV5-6	TGTGCCAGCAGCTTGGGTCAGAATAGCAATCAGCCCCAGCATTTT	CASSLGQNSNQPQHF
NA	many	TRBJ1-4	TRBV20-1	TGCAGTGCTCCCAGACAAGCCTCAACTAATGAAAAACTGTTTTTT	CSAPRQASTNEKLFF
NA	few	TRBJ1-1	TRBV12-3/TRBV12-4	TGTGCCAGCAGTCAGAGGGTCTGGGGCACTGAAGCTTTCTTT	CASSQRVWGTEAFF
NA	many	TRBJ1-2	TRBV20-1	TGCAGTGCTAGGAAGGACATAGCTCTCTATGGCTACACCTTC	CSARKDIALYGYTF
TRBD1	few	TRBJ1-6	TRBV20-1	TGCAGTGCGCCGGACAGGGGTTGGAATTCACCCCTCCACTTT	CSAPDRGWNSPLHF
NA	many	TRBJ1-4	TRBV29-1	TGCAGCACCGGGGAGGATGAAAAACTGTTTTTT	CSTGEDEKLFF
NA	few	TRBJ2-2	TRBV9	TGTGCCAGCAGCGTACTAACCGGGACACCGAACACCGGGGAGCTGTTTTTT	CASSVLTGTPNTGELFF
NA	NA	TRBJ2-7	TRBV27	TGTGCCAGCAGTACTCAGGGTAGTACCTACGAGCAGTACTTC	CASSTQGSTYEQYF
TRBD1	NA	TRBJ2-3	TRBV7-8	TGTGCCAGCAGCTTAGGGGACAGTTACCGGAGCACAGATACGCAGTATTTT	CASSLGDSYRSTDTQYF
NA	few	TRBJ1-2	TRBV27	TGTGCCAGCCATGAACCAGGGAGTGGCTACACCTTC	CASHEPGSGYTF
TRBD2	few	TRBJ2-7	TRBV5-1	TGCGCCAGCAGCACTGCCGCGGGAGAGAAGCACGAGCAGTACTTC	CASSTAAGEKHEQYF
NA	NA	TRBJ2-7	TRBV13	TGTGCCAGCAGTTCTAGCCGGGACTGGTCGAACTACGAGCAGTACTTC	CASSSSRDWSNYEQYF
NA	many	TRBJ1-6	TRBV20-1	TGCAGTGCTAGAGGATCGGAACCCTATAATTCACCCCTCCACTTT	CSARGSEPYNSPLHF
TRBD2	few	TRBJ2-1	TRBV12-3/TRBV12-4	TGTGCCAGCAGCCACCGGAGGGACTATAACTCCTACAATGAGCAGTTCTTC	CASSHRRDYNSYNEQFF
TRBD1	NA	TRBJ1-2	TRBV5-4	TGTGCCAGCAGCTTGACTTGGACAGGGGCCTATGGCTACACCTTC	CASSLTWTGAYGYTF
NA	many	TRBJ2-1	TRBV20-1	TGCAGTGCACCCATAGGGACCGGAGGGTCCAATGAGCAGTTCTTC	CSAPIGTGGSNEQFF
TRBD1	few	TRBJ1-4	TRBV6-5	TGTGCCAGCAGTTTAGAGGGACAGGGAAATGAAAAACTGTTTTTT	CASSLEGQGNEKLFF
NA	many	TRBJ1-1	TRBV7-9	TGTGCCAGCAGCCCCACTTCCGGGTCAGGGATGAACACTGAAGCTTTCTTT	CASSPTSGSGMNTEAFF
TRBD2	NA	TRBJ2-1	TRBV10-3	TGTGCCATCAGTGAGTCTGGCGGGGGGTCATACAATGAGCAGTTCTTC	CAISESGGGSYNEQFF
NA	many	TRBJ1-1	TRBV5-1	TGCGCCAGCAGCTTGGCGGCCAATCGGGCTGAAGCTTTCTTT	CASSLAANRAEAFF
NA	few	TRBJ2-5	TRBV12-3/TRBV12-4	TGTGCCAGCAGACGGGACACACAAGAGACCCAGTACTTC	CASRRDTQETQYF
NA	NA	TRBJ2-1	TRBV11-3	TGTGCCAGCAGCTTAGGTCGACAGGTCTACAATGAGCAGTTCTTC	CASSLGRQVYNEQFF
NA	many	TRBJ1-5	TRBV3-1	TGTGCCAGCAGCCAGGGATACAGCAATCAGCCCCAGCATTTT	CASSQGYSNQPQHF
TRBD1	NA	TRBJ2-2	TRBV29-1	TGCAGCGTTGAGATTTTGGCAGGGGGCGCGAACGGGGAGCTGTTTTTT	CSVEILAGGANGELFF
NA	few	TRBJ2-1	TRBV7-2	TGTGCCAGCAGCTTAGGGGGGACGTTCAATGAGCAGTTCTTC	CASSLGGTFNEQFF
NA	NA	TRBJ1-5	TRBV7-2	TGTGCCAGCAGCCCCAGTAGCAATCAGCCCCAGCATTTT	CASSPSSNQPQHF
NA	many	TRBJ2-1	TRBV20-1	TGCAGTGCTAGTCCAGCGGGTGGGGTATACAATGAGCAGTTCTTC	CSASPAGGVYNEQFF
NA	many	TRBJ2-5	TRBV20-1	TGCAGTGCTACGGATGAACCAGGCGGTGGAGAGACCCAGTACTTC	CSATDEPGGGETQYF
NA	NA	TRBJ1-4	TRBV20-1	TGCAGTGTGGTAGGGGCGGGTAATGAAAAACTGTTTTTT	CSVVGAGNEKLFF
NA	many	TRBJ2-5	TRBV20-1	TGCAGTGCTAGCCCCCTTTTTGAAGGCGGAGAGACCCAGTACTTC	CSASPLFEGGETQYF
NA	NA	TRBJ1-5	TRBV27	TGTGCCAGCAGTTTAGGCCCGGGAGGGCCCCAGCATTTT	CASSLGPGGPQHF
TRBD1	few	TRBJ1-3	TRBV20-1	TGCAGTGCTAGAGATCCGGGACAGGGGGCCGCTGGAAACACCATATATTTT	CSARDPGQGAAGNTIYF
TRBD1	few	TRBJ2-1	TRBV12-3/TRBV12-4	TGTGCCAGCCGGGACAGGGTGGGTGAGCAGTTCTTC	CASRDRVGEQFF
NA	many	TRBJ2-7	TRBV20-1	TGCAGTGCCGAGTTGTTCAACGAGCAGTACTTC	CSAELFNEQYF
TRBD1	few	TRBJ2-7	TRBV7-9	TGTGCCAGTCGGACAGGGGGCGCGACCTACGAGCAGTACTTC	CASRTGGATYEQYF
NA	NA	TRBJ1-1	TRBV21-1	TGTGCCAGCAGTCACATGCTTCACACTGAAGCTTTCTTT	CASSHMLHTEAFF
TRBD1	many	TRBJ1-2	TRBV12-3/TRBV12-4	TGTGCCAGCAGTTGGACAGGACTTTATGGCTACACCTTC	CASSWTGLYGYTF
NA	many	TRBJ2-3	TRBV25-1	TGTGCCAGCAGTGAGCAGGGACGGAACACAGATACGCAGTATTTT	CASSEQGRNTDTQYF
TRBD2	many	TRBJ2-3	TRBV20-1	TGCAGTGCTAGGTCAGGCGGGGGGGCCATAGATACGCAGTATTTT	CSARSGGGAIDTQYF
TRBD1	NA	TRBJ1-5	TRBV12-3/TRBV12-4	TGTGCCAGCAGCGCGACAGGGGTGAGCAATCAGCCCCAGCATTTT	CASSATGVSNQPQHF
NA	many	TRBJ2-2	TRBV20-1	TGCAGTGCTAGTCGACTAGAGTCTAACACCGGGGAGCTGTTTTTT	CSASRLESNTGELFF
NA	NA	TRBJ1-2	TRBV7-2	TGTGCCAGCAGCTTAACGGGGGGAGACGACTATGGCTACACCTTC	CASSLTGGDDYGYTF
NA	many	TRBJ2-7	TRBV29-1	TGCAGCGTTGATCTGGGTCACGGCTCCTACGAGCAGTACTTC	CSVDLGHGSYEQYF
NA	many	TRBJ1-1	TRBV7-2	TGTGCCAGCAGCTTATCAGGGAGGGAGAACACTGAAGCTTTCTTT	CASSLSGRENTEAFF
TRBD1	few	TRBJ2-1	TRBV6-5	TGTGCCAGCAGTTCAACCTCCCGGGACAGGGGGCGCGATGAGCAGTTCTTC	CASSSTSRDRGRDEQFF